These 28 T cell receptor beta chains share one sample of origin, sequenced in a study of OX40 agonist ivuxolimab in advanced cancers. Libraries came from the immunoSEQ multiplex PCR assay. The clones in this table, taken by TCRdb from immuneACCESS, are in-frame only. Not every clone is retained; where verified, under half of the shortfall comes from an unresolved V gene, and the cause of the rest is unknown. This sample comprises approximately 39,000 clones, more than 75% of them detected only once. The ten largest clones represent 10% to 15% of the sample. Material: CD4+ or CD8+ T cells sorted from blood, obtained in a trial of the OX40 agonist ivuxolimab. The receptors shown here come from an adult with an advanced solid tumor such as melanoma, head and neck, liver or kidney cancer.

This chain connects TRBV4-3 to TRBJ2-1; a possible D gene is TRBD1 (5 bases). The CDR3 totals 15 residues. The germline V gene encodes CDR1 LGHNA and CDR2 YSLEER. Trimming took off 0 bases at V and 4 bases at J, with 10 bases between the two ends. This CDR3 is CASSQDNSGYNEQFF. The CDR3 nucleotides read TGCGCCAGCAGCCAAGATAATTCAGGGTACAATGAGCAGTTCTTC.

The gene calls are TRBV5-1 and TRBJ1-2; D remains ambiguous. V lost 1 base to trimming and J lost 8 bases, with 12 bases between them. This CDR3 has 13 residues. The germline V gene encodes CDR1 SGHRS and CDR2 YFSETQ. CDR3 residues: CASSLTLGEGYTF. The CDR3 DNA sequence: TGCGCCAGCAGCTTGACTCTCGGAGAGGGCTACACCTTC.

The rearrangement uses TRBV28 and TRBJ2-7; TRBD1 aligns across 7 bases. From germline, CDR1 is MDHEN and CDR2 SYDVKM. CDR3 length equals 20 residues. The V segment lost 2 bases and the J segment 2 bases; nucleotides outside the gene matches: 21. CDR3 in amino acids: CASSLTLIMGTGEGTYEQYF. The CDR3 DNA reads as TGTGCCAGCAGTTTAACCCTTATAATGGGAACAGGGGAAGGGACCTACGAGCAGTACTTC.

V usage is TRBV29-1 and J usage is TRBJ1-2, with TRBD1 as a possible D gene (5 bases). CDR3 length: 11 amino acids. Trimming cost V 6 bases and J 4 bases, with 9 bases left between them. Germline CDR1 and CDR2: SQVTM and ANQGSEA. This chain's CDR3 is CSVGDSYGYTF. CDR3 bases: TGCAGCGTGGGTGACAGCTATGGCTACACCTTC.

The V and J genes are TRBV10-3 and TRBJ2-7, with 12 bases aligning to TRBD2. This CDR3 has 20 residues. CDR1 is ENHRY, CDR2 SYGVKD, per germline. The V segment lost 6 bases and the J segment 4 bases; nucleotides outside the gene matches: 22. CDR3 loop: CAISPTPSGRAAAEVYEQYF. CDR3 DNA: TGTGCCATCAGCCCTACTCCTAGCGGGAGGGCCGCAGCTGAGGTATACGAGCAGTACTTC.

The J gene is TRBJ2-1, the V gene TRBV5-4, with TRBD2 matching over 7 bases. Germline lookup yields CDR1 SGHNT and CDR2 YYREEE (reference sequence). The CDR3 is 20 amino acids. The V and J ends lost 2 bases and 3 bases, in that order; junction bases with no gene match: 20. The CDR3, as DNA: TGTGCCAGCAGCTTCAAGACCTTAAGGCGGGAGTTTGGGATCTACAATGAGCAGTTCTTC. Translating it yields CASSFKTLRREFGIYNEQFF. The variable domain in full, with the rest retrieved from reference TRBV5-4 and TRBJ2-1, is ETGVTQSPTHLIKTRGQQVTLRCSSQSGHNTVSWYQQALGQGPQFIFQYYREEENGRGNFPPRFSGLQFPNYSSELNVNALELDDSALYLCASSFKTLRREFGIYNEQFFGPGTRLTVL.

CDR3 coding DNA: TGTGCCAGCAGCCTCGTGATAGCCGGAGATACGCAGTATTTT. Translation gives CASSLVIAGDTQYF. The gene calls are TRBV7-6 and TRBJ2-3; D gene unclear. Germline CDR1 SGHVS, CDR2 FNYEAQ. The CDR3 is made up of 14 amino acids. V was trimmed by 5 bases and J by 5 bases, leaving 14 bases between them.

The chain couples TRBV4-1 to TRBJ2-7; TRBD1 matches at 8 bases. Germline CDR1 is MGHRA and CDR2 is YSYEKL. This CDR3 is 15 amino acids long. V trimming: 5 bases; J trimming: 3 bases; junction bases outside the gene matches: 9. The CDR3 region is CASSFDRGTFYEQYF. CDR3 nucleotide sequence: TGCGCCAGCAGCTTCGACAGGGGAACTTTCTACGAGCAGTACTTC.

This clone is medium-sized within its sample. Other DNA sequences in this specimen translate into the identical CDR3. The CDR3 loop reads CASSQDPRGAGANVLTF. The CDR3, as DNA: TGTGCCAGCAGCCAAGATCCCAGGGGTGCTGGGGCCAACGTCCTGACTTTC. The genes are TRBV14 and TRBJ2-6; tentatively, D is TRBD1 (6 bases). Trimming shortened V by 0 bases and J by 2 bases, and 11 bases separated the two germline ends. From germline, CDR1 is SGHDN and CDR2 FVKESK. The CDR3 is 17 amino acids.

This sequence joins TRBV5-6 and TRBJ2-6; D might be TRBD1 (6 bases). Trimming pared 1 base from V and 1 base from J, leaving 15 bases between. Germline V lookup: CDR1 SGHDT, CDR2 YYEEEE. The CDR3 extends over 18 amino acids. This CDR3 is CASSLLNTQGSGANVLTF. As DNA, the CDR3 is TGTGCCAGCAGCTTGTTGAATACTCAGGGGTCTGGGGCCAACGTCCTGACTTTC. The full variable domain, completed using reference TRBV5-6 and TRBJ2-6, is DAGVTQSPTHLIKTRGQQVTLRCSPKSGHDTVSWYQQALGQGPQFIFQYYEEEERQRGNFPDRFSGHQFPNYSSELNVNALLLGDSALYLCASSLLNTQGSGANVLTFGAGSRLTVL.

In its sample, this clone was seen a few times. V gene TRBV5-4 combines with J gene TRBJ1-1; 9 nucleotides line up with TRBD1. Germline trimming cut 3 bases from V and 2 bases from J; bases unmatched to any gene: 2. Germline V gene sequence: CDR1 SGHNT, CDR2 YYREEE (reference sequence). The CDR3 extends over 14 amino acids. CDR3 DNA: TGTGCCAGCAGCTATACAGGGGGCAACACTGAAGCTTTCTTT. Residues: CASSYTGGNTEAFF.

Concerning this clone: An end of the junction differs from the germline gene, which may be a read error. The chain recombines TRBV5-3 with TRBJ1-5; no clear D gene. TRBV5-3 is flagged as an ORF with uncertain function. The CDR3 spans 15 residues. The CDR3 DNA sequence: TGTGCCAGCAGCTTAGGGCAGTATAGCAATCAGCCCCAGCATTTT. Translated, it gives CASSLGQYSNQPQHF.

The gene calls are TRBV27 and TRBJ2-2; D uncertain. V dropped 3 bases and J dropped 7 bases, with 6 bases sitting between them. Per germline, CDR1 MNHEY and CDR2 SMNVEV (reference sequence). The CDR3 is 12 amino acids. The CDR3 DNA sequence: TGTGCCAGCAGTTTTGGGGTCGGGGAGCTGTTTTTT. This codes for CASSFGVGELFF.

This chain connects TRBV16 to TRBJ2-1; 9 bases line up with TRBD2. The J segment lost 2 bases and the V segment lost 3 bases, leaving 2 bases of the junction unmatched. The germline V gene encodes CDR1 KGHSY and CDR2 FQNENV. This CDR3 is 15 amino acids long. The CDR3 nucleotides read TGTGCCAGCAGCCATAGCGGGAGTGCCTACAATGAGCAGTTCTTC. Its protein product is CASSHSGSAYNEQFF.

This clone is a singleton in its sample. CDR3 DNA sequence: TGTGCCAGCTCAATCCGAGGGGGCGAGCAGTACTTC. Protein sequence: CASSIRGGEQYF. V is TRBV27 and J is TRBJ2-7, with D possibly being TRBD1 (6 bases). CDR1 MNHEY and CDR2 SMNVEV come from the germline V gene (reference sequence). Trimming removed 8 bases from V and 6 bases from J, with 14 bases in between. This CDR3 region has 12 residues.

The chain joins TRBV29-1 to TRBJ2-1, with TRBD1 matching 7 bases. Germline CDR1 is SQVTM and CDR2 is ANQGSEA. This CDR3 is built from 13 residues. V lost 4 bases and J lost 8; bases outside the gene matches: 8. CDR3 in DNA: TGCAGCGTTGCGGGACAGCAAAGTCATGAGCAGTTCTTC. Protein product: CSVAGQQSHEQFF.

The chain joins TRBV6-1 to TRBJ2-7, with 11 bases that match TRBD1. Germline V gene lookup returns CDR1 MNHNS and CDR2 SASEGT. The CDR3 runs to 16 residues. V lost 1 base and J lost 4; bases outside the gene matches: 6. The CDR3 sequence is CASSEDPGQGGYEQYF. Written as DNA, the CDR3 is TGTGCCAGCAGTGAAGATCCGGGACAGGGGGGTTACGAGCAGTACTTC.

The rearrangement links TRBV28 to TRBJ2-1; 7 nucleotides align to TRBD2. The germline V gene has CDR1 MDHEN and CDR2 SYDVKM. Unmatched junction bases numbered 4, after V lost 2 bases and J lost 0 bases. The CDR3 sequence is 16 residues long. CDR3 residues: CASSLGLAASYNEQFF. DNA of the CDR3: TGTGCCAGCAGTTTAGGGCTAGCGGCCTCCTACAATGAGCAGTTCTTC.

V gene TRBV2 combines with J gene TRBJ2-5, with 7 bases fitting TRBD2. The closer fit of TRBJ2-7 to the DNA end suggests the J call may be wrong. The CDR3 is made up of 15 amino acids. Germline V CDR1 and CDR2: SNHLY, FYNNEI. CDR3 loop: CASSEGVSGFYEQYF. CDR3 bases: TGTGCCAGCAGTGAAGGAGTTAGCGGGTTCTACGAGCAGTACTTC.

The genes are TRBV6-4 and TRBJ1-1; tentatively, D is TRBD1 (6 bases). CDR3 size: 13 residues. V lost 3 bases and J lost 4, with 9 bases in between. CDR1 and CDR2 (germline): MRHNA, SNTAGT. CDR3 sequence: CASSEAGATEAFF. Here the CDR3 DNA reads TGTGCCAGCAGTGAGGCAGGGGCCACTGAAGCTTTCTTT.

DNA for the CDR3: TGTGCCAGCAGAATAGCGGGAGGGGCCCCGGAGCAGTTCTTC. Its translation: CASRIAGGAPEQFF. The chain employs TRBV27 and TRBJ2-1; 11 nucleotides match TRBD2. The germline V gene has CDR1 MNHEY and CDR2 SMNVEV (reference sequence). Trimming removed 6 bases from V and 10 bases from J; junction bases left unmatched: 8. The CDR3 extends over 14 amino acids.

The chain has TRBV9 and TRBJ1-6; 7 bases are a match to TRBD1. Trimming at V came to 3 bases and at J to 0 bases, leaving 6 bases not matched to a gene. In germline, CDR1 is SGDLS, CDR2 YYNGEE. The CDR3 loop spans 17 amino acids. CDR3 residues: CASSGQGSSSYNSPLHF. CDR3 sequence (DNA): TGTGCCAGCAGCGGACAGGGATCAAGCTCCTATAATTCACCCCTCCACTTT.

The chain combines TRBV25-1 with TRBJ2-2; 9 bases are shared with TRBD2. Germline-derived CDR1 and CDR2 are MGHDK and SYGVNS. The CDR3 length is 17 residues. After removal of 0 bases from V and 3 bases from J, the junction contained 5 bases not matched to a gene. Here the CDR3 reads CASSEYWAGGDTGELFF. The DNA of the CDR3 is TGTGCCAGCAGTGAATACTGGGCGGGAGGGGACACCGGGGAGCTGTTTTTT.

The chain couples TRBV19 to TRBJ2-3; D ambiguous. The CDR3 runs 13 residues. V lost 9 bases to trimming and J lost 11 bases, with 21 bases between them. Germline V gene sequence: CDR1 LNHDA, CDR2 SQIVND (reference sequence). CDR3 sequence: CASGEFAQVGQYF. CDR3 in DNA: TGTGCCAGCGGAGAATTCGCTCAGGTGGGGCAGTATTTT.

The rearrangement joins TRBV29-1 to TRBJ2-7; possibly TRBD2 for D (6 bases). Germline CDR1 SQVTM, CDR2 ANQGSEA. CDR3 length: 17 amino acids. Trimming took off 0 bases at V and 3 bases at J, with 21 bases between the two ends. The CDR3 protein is CSVEERRGRKNNYEQYF. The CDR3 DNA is TGCAGCGTTGAAGAAAGGAGGGGCAGGAAGAATAACTACGAGCAGTACTTC.

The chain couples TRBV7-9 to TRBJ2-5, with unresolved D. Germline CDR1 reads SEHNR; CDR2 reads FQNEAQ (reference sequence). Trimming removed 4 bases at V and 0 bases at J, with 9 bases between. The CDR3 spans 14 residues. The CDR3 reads CASSSELNQETQYF. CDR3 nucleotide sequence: TGTGCCAGCAGCTCCGAACTAAACCAAGAGACCCAGTACTTC. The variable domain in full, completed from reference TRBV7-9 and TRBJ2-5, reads DTGVSQNPRHKITKRGQNVTFRCDPISEHNRLYWYRQTLGQGPEFLTYFQNEAQLEKSRLLSDRFSAERPKGSFSTLEIQRTEQGDSAMYLCASSSELNQETQYFGPGTRLLVL.

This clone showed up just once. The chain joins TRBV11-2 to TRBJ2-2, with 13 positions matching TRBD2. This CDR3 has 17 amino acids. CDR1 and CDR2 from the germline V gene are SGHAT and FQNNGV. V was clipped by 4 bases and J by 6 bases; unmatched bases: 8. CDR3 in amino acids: CASSSSLAGGRAGELFF. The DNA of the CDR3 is TGTGCCAGCAGCTCCTCACTAGCGGGAGGGCGGGCCGGGGAGCTGTTTTTT.

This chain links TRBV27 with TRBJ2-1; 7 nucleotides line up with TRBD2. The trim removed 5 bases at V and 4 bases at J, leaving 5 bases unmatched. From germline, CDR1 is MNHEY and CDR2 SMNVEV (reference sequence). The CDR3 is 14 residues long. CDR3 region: CASSPSGQYNEQFF. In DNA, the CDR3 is TGTGCCAGCAGTCCTAGCGGTCAATACAATGAGCAGTTCTTC.